Below, one T cell receptor (beta chain) is given with its context. The antigen is not known. This CDR3 has 17 residues. Germline CDR1 SGHTA, CDR2 FQGNSA. V was cut by 1 base and J by 6 bases, with 19 bases left in between. Two oligonucleotides, mixed equimolar, formed the beta constant-region primer covering TRBC1 and TRBC2. Nested alpha and beta constant-region primers with the SP2 primer drove four PCR rounds on ligated cDNA. TCRdb analysed the UMI-ligation and nested PCR reads with MiXCR anew, one entry per CDR3 protein. In the table there are about 90,000 distinct CDR3 sequences, roughly 10% of which are singletons. The data stem from a study of naive and memory T cell subsets. Notes on the study in general: Especially in CD8 cells, naive repertoires contained a few larger clonotypes, possibly CD45RA-re-expressing memory cells. No ground truth validated the naive and memory repertoire findings. Over 95% of naive TCR sequences appeared only once after error correction, unlike memory subsets. TCR counts from RNA may reflect activation-linked expression changes.

The sequence came from a human donor in good health. The sample consisted of naive CD4+ T cells from blood. This sequence joins TRBV7-2 and TRBJ1-3; possibly TRBD1 for D (5 bases). The CDR3 region has the DNA TGTGCCAGCAGCTTAGGCCCAGGGAGGTCTCAGGAAAACACCATATATTTT. Residues: CASSLGPGRSQENTIYF.